This is a list of T cell receptor beta chains from one sample in a study of shared T cell receptors in the human thymus. The table came from immunoSEQ multiplex PCR; TCRdb's copy has only in-frame clones and leaves some out. The sample holds hundreds of thousands of clones, approximately 88% seen once. These data were also reused for a study on human thymus T cells.

The sample comprised thymocytes. These receptors came from a boy younger than two with a congenital heart defect. Both conserved end residues are part of each CDR3. D genes are given only for firm matches. The listing skips clone size in some rows; elsewhere it reads once, few, many or a size class.

>-|TRBV5-1|TRBJ2-5|-
TGCGCCAGCAGCGAGAGCTGGACAGCCCAAGAGACCCAGTACTTC
CASSESWTAQETQYF
>-|TRBV12-5|TRBJ1-2|-
TGTGCTAGTGGTTTGGAGTGGTTCGGCTATGGCTACACCTTC
CASGLEWFGYGYTF
>TRBD1|TRBV11-3|TRBJ2-1|-
TGTGCCAGCAGCCCCAGACAGGGTAGCGACAATGAGCAGTTCTTC
CASSPRQGSDNEQFF
>-|TRBV6-1|TRBJ2-3|-
TGTGCCAGCAACTCAGATACGCAGTATTTT
CASNSDTQYF
>TRBD1|TRBV15|TRBJ2-7|-
TGTGCCACCAGCAGAGTGACAGGGGGGTACTACGAGCAGTACTTC
CATSRVTGGYYEQYF
>TRBD2|TRBV19|TRBJ2-1|-
TGTGCCAGTAGTATTCCTCGGCTAGCGGGGACCTACAATGAGCAGTTCTTC
CASSIPRLAGTYNEQFF
>-|TRBV28|TRBJ2-5|-
TGTGCCAGCAGTTTAGACGGACTGACCCAGTACTTC
CASSLDGLTQYF
>-|TRBV5-4|TRBJ2-5|-
TGTGCCAGCAGACTGGGGGCGGAGCGCCAAGAGACCCAGTACTTC
CASRLGAERQETQYF
>-|TRBV5-8|TRBJ1-5|-
TGTGCCAGCAGCCAAATCCCGGGGGAGACCCTTAATCAGCCCCAGCATTTT
CASSQIPGETLNQPQHF
>-|TRBV5-1|TRBJ1-1|-
TGCGCCAGCAGCCTCGAGGGAAGGTACACTGAAGCTTTCTTT
CASSLEGRYTEAFF
>-|TRBV7-6|TRBJ2-5|-
TGTGCCAGCAGCTTAGCAGTTGGGCTAGCTCTTACCCAAGAGACCCAGTACTTC
CASSLAVGLALTQETQYF
>-|TRBV11-2|TRBJ2-7|-
TGTGCCAGCAGCCCAGACGAGGTGTACGAGCAGTACTTC
CASSPDEVYEQYF
>TRBD2|TRBV7-8|TRBJ2-7|once
TGTGCCAGCAGCTTAGAGGCGGGAAGTAGAGGACTAGCGGGCACCTACGAGCAGTACTTC
CASSLEAGSRGLAGTYEQYF
>TRBD1|TRBV27|TRBJ2-2|once
TGTGCCAGCACCGCACAGGGGACCGGGGAGCTGTTTTTT
CASTAQGTGELFF
>TRBD1|TRBV4-1|TRBJ1-4|few
TGCGCCAGCAGCCAAGGCTACGACAGGGAGCGAGGTGAAAAACTGTTTTTT
CASSQGYDRERGEKLFF
>TRBD2|TRBV27|TRBJ2-7|-
TGTGCCAGCAGTTTAAAGCGGGAGACCCACGAGCAGTACTTC
CASSLKRETHEQYF
>TRBD2|TRBV15|TRBJ2-5|few
TGTGCCACCAGCAGAGTCTCGATTAGCGGGGAGGAGACCCAGTACTTC
CATSRVSISGEETQYF
>TRBD1|TRBV15|TRBJ1-1|-
TGTGCCACCAGCAGACCTCCGGGGACAGGGGCTAACACTGAAGCTTTCTTT
CATSRPPGTGANTEAFF
>-|TRBV20-1|TRBJ1-2|-
TGCAGTGCTGATGAGGGCTACACCTTC
CSADEGYTF
>-|TRBV5-1|TRBJ1-3|-
TGCGCCAGCAGCCTCGGTTTTACGGGAAACACCATATATTTT
CASSLGFTGNTIYF
>-|TRBV11-3|TRBJ2-1|-
TGTGCCAGCAGCTTAGCCGGGAACAATGAGCAGTTCTTC
CASSLAGNNEQFF
>TRBD2|TRBV5-1|TRBJ2-3|-
TGCGCCAGCAGCTCTCGTCCGGGAGGGCTCCCAGATACGCAGTATTTT
CASSSRPGGLPDTQYF